Below are 13 T cell receptor beta chains sequenced from a single sample in a study of T cell repertoires in cytomegalovirus infection. For these receptors, no antigen is known. TCRdb used MiXCR to reprocess the reads, holding one entry per CDR3 protein. The table includes about 340,000 distinct CDR3 sequences, 29% detected once. This material consisted of cultured PBMCs, taken from culture after CMV antigen stimulation. These receptor sequences come from a human donor in good health (CMV status not recorded). Some clones in this sample may be carry-over from other donors' samples.

The V gene is TRBV7-4, the J gene TRBJ1-2, with TRBD1 as a possible D gene (6 bases). Trimming shortened V by 1 base and J by 5 bases, and 29 bases separated the two germline ends. This CDR3 spans 20 amino acids. The germline V gene has CDR1 SGHVT and CDR2 SQSDAQ. The CDR3: CASSLERFRDMGNEGYGYTF. CDR3 coding DNA: TGTGCCAGCAGCTTAGAGAGATTTCGGGACATGGGGAACGAAGGGTATGGCTACACCTTC.

Note on this clonotype: The germline gene is not matched at one end of the junction; a read error may be the cause. This chain joins TRBV7-6 and TRBJ2-7; D call uncertain. This CDR3 contains 14 residues. Germline V gives CDR1 SGHVS, CDR2 FNYEAQ. The chain's CDR3 is CANSPGGPSYEQYF. The CDR3 DNA reads TGTGCCAACAGCCCCGGCGGACCCTCCTACGAGCAGTACTTC.

The chain joins TRBV7-4 to TRBJ1-6, with D unclear. V was shortened by 1 base and J by 12 bases, with 13 bases between the two germline ends. CDR3 length: 14 amino acids. CDR1 and CDR2 (germline): SGHVT, SQSDAQ. This CDR3 reads CASSLGGRSEPLHF. DNA of the CDR3: TGTGCCAGCAGCTTAGGCGGGCGGTCGGAACCCCTCCACTTT. Full variable domain (outside the CDR3, taken from reference TRBV7-4 and TRBJ1-6): GAGVSQSPRYKVAKRGRDVALRCDSISGHVTLYWYRQTLGQGSEVLTYSQSDAQRDKSGRPSGRFSAERPERSVSTLKIQRTEQGDSAVYLCASSLGGRSEPLHFGNGTRLTVT.

The chain combines TRBV10-3 with TRBJ2-3; D uncertain. Trimming pared 1 base from V and 0 bases from J, leaving 11 bases between. The germline gives CDR1 ENHRY, CDR2 SYGVKD. The CDR3 loop spans 16 amino acids. In nucleotides, the CDR3 is TGTGCCATCAGTGAGTTCCAAGATCCTAGCACAGATACGCAGTATTTT. Protein sequence: CAISEFQDPSTDTQYF.

V and J are TRBV10-3 and TRBJ1-5, with D perhaps TRBD1 (5 bases). Germline V lookup: CDR1 ENHRY, CDR2 SYGVKD. CDR3 length: 17 residues. V dropped 0 bases and J dropped 0 bases, with 12 bases sitting between them. The CDR3 region is CAISESKGKLSNQPQHF. The CDR3 DNA sequence: TGTGCCATCAGTGAGTCGAAGGGGAAACTTAGCAATCAGCCCCAGCATTTT.

The table lists this clonotype with a few counts. V and J are TRBV2 and TRBJ2-1, with 10 bases fitting TRBD2. The junction had 4 bases not matched to a gene; V was cut back by 7 bases and J by 1 base. CDR3 length equals 15 residues. CDR1 is SNHLY, CDR2 FYNNEI, per germline. As DNA, the CDR3 is TGTGCCAGCATTACTAGCGGGGCATCCTACAATGAGCAGTTCTTC. Amino acid sequence: CASITSGASYNEQFF.

This chain links TRBV7-6 with TRBJ2-2; D possibly uses TRBD1 or TRBD2 (5 bases each). Per the germline V gene, CDR1 is SGHVS and CDR2 is FNYEAQ. With 1 base removed from V and 0 bases from J, the gap between germline ends came to 9 bases. There are 16 residues in the CDR3. The CDR3 sequence is CASSLVLGPNTGELFF. The CDR3 DNA is TGTGCCAGCAGCTTAGTTCTGGGACCGAACACCGGGGAGCTGTTTTTT.

The sample holds one count of this clonotype. The genes are TRBV14 and TRBJ1-1; perhaps TRBD1 as D (5 bases). The CDR3 runs to 12 residues. Germline assignment: CDR1 SGHDN and CDR2 FVKESK. V was cut by 1 base and J by 11 bases, with 11 bases left in between. The CDR3 reads CASSQGGTFAFF. CDR3 coding DNA: TGTGCCAGCAGCCAAGGGGGCACGTTCGCTTTCTTT.

The table lists this clonotype with many counts. This rearrangement joins TRBV2 to TRBJ2-7; D ambiguous. Germline V gene data show CDR1 as SNHLY and CDR2 as FYNNEI. CDR3 length: 9 amino acids. Trimming cost V 10 bases and J 3 bases, with 4 bases left between them. CDR3 region: CATGYEQYF. In nucleotides, the CDR3 is TGTGCCACGGGCTACGAGCAGTACTTC.

There are many counts of this clonotype. This chain links TRBV7-2 with TRBJ2-1; TRBD1 agrees at 12 bases. Germline values: CDR1 SGHTA, CDR2 FQGNSA. The CDR3 loop spans 20 amino acids. With V trimmed by 4 bases and J by 6 bases, 19 bases remained unmatched. The DNA of the CDR3 is TGTGCCAGCAGCTACCTGGGGACAGGGGGCTTCTTTTCGCTCCGCAATGAGCAGTTCTTC. Its protein product is CASSYLGTGGFFSLRNEQFF.

In the case of this clonotype: The junction shows a germline mismatch at one end, possibly a read error. The chain is built from TRBV7-2 and TRBJ2-3; 10 bases are shared with TRBD1. Germline-derived CDR1 and CDR2 are SGHTA and FQGNSA. The CDR3 extends over 15 amino acids. The CDR3 sequence is CASSPQTGGTDTQYF. The CDR3 nucleotides read TGTGCCAGCAGCCCTCAGACAGGGGGCACCGATACGCAGTATTTT.

This chain uses TRBV6-1 with TRBJ1-6, with a weak D call TRBD1 (5 bases). CDR3 length: 16 residues. CDR1 MNHNS and CDR2 SASEGT come from the germline V gene. V lost 2 bases and J lost 8, with 16 bases in between. This chain's CDR3 is CASSERPHGGDSPLHF. CDR3 coding DNA: TGTGCCAGCAGTGAAAGACCGCATGGGGGGGATTCACCCCTCCACTTT.

This clonotype was counted at least ten times. V and J are TRBV7-9 and TRBJ1-1, with 8 positions matching TRBD1. Germline trimming cut 5 bases from V and 12 bases from J; bases unmatched to any gene: 14. Looked up from germline, CDR1 is SEHNR and CDR2 is FQNEAQ (reference sequence). The CDR3 loop spans 14 amino acids. The CDR3 DNA reads as TGTGCCAGCAGCCCGGGGACAGGCTCTGGTGAGACTTTCTTT. It encodes CASSPGTGSGETFF.